This T cell receptor beta chain was recorded in a study of T cell responses to AZD1222 COVID-19 vaccine. Profiled with immunoSEQ multiplex PCR; TCRdb holds only in-frame clones, not every one. The data hold just over 90,000 clones, with 75% to 90% observed a single time. Germline-derived CDR1 and CDR2 are MDHEN and SYDVKM. V lost 10 bases to trimming and J lost 2 bases, with 15 bases between them. The CDR3 is 13 residues long. The receptor comes from an adult who received the AZD1222 COVID-19 vaccine. Sequencing used peripheral blood, obtained 28 days after the second AZD1222 dose. The V and J genes are TRBV28 and TRBJ2-7; the D call may be TRBD1 or TRBD2 (5 bases each). Here the CDR3 DNA reads TGTGCCACCGCACGGGGCGTCGCCTACGAGCAGTACTTC. Translation gives CATARGVAYEQYF.